This TCR beta chain was observed in a study of T cell repertoires in cytomegalovirus infection. A remark on this clonotype: What it binds is unknown.

From the reads, TCRdb called clonotypes with MiXCR, one entry per CDR3 protein. The sample holds 650,000 to 850,000 distinct CDR3 sequences, roughly 29% seen once. The CDR3 runs to 17 residues. The J segment lost 2 bases and the V segment lost 3 bases, leaving 10 bases of the junction unmatched. CDR1 and CDR2 (germline): SGHDT, YYEEEE. The chain uses TRBV5-6 and TRBJ2-3, with 9 positions matching TRBD1. The sequenced sample was cultured CD8+ T cells from PBMCs, obtained from culture after CMV antigen stimulation. This clonotype was obtained from a human donor in good health (CMV status not recorded). Some clones in this sample may be carry-over from other donors' samples. The CDR3: CASSWVPRQGDTDTQYF. The CDR3 DNA reads as TGTGCCAGCAGCTGGGTTCCTCGACAGGGGGACACAGATACGCAGTATTTT.